The 22 T cell receptor beta chains below all came from one sample that was sequenced in a study of type 1 regulatory T cells. Study results and caveats: Type 1 regulatory T cells had a more restricted TCR repertoire than non-type 1 regulatory T cells.

Their target antigens are unknown. TCRdb re-analysed the reads in MiXCR, keeping a single row per CDR3 protein. The sample records several thousand distinct CDR3 sequences, around 35% being singletons. The sequencing sample was made of cultured type 1 regulatory T (Tr1) cells, either the whole culture or a sorted fraction (not recorded which). Every receptor here comes from a human donor in good health.

This clonotype was seen only a few times. V gene TRBV20-1 combines with J gene TRBJ1-2, with D possibly matching TRBD1 (5 bases). Trimming removed 6 bases from V and 2 bases from J, with 13 bases in between. Germline V CDR1 and CDR2: DFQATT, SNEGSKA (reference sequence). This CDR3 contains 13 residues. The CDR3 is CSARPDRNYGYTF. For the CDR3, the DNA is TGCAGTGCAAGACCCGACAGAAACTATGGCTACACCTTC.

In regard to this clonotype: A much bigger clone sits one base away, suggesting this may be a read error. The chain links TRBV7-2 to TRBJ2-7, with D possibly called TRBD1 or TRBD2 (6 bases each). V lost 4 bases to trimming and J lost 8 bases, with 18 bases between them. From germline, CDR1 is SGHTA and CDR2 FQGNSA. CDR3 length: 14 residues. The CDR3 coding sequence is TGTGCCAGCAGCTCGGTAGGGGGGAGGTACAAGCAGTACTTC. It yields the protein CASSSVGGRYKQYF.

The chain couples TRBV7-8 to TRBJ1-5; D is unclear. The CDR3 totals 15 residues. Germline CDR1 reads SGHVS; CDR2 reads FQNEAQ. Trimming removed 1 base at V and 0 bases at J, with 7 bases between. The CDR3 DNA is TGTGCCAGCAGCTTAGAGTTAGATAGCAATCAGCCCCAGCATTTT. It translates to CASSLELDSNQPQHF.

Notes on this clonotype: A far larger clone is just one base off, so this is likely a read error. V is TRBV4-3 and J is TRBJ2-6; no clear D. The CDR3 runs to 15 residues. V lost 4 bases to trimming and J lost 5 bases, with 12 bases between them. Germline V gene lookup returns CDR1 LGHNA and CDR2 YSLEER. This CDR3 reads CASSPMATWANVLTF. The CDR3 DNA sequence: TGCGCCAGCAGCCCGATGGCTACTTGGGCCAACGTCCTGACTTTC.

The chain combines TRBV12-3 or TRBV12-4 with TRBJ2-1; no clear D gene. V was clipped by 11 bases and J by 5 bases, with 16 bases between them. The CDR3 runs 13 residues. The CDR3 sequence is CASQRPSHNEQFF. CDR3 in DNA: TGTGCCTCCCAAAGACCCTCACACAATGAGCAGTTCTTC.

The chain carries TRBV3-1 and TRBJ2-7; D uncertain. The germline V gene has CDR1 LGHDT and CDR2 YNNKEL (reference sequence). This CDR3 is built from 14 residues. The V end was cut by 4 bases, the J end by 2 bases, with 12 bases between. The CDR3 is CASSPAGGPYEQYF. The CDR3 bases are TGTGCCAGCAGCCCGGCTGGCGGCCCCTACGAGCAGTACTTC.

The chain is built from TRBV6-6 and TRBJ2-2; 7 bases fit TRBD2. Trimming removed 7 bases from V and 4 bases from J; junction bases left unmatched: 6. The CDR3 totals 14 residues. Germline V CDR1 and CDR2: MNHNY, SVGAGI (reference sequence). Written as DNA, the CDR3 is TGTGCCAGCACCTTGATAGCGGGCACCGGGGAGCTGTTTTTT. Translation gives CASTLIAGTGELFF.

This clonotype was detected only a few times. The chain has TRBV12-3 or TRBV12-4 and TRBJ2-7; D uncertain. V lost 3 bases, J lost 1 base, and 7 bases lay in between. This CDR3 contains 13 residues. This chain's CDR3 is CASSLAGSYEQYF. Here the CDR3 DNA reads TGTGCCAGCAGTTTGGCAGGATCCTACGAGCAGTACTTC.

This clonotype appeared a single time. V is TRBV5-4 and J is TRBJ2-3; TRBD1 might be the D (5 bases). Germline CDR1 is SGHNT and CDR2 is YYREEE (reference sequence). This CDR3 comprises 12 residues. V was clipped by 3 bases and J by 6 bases, with 8 bases between them. In nucleotides, the CDR3 is TGTGCCAGCAGCTCCGCAGGGGATACGCAGTATTTT. It specifies CASSSAGDTQYF.

J is TRBJ1-5 and V is TRBV15, with TRBD1 matching over 8 bases. V shed 6 bases, J shed 4 bases, and the junction held 8 bases outside the gene matches. Germline V gene lookup returns CDR1 LNHNV and CDR2 YYDKDF (reference sequence). The CDR3 extends over 15 amino acids. The CDR3 DNA is TGTGCCACCAGAACCGCAGGGGGCAATAATCAGCCCCAGCATTTT. This codes for CATRTAGGNNQPQHF.

Concerning this clonotype itself: Possible read error: a much larger clone is one base away. CDR3 DNA sequence: TGTGCCAGCGGCCTGACAGTCCAAGAGACCCAGTACTTC. This codes for CASGLTVQETQYF. V gene TRBV5-4 combines with J gene TRBJ2-5, with a tentative D call TRBD1 (5 bases). Germline-derived CDR1 and CDR2 are SGHNT and YYREEE (reference sequence). V was clipped by 7 bases and J by 1 base, with 11 bases between them. The CDR3 loop spans 13 amino acids.

Comments on this clonotype: A far larger clone lies a single base away; this is likely a read error. This chain connects TRBV7-6 to TRBJ2-1, with 15 nucleotides matching TRBD2. V trimming: 5 bases; J trimming: 10 bases; junction bases outside the gene matches: 9. This CDR3 contains 16 residues. Germline V lookup: CDR1 SGHVS, CDR2 FNYEAQ. The CDR3 DNA follows: TGTGCCAGCAGCAAACGATCGGGACTAGCGGGGGGCGAGCAGTTCTTC. As protein: CASSKRSGLAGGEQFF.

The V and J genes are TRBV2 and TRBJ2-7, with D maybe TRBD1 (6 bases). The CDR3 consists of 16 residues. Germline loops: CDR1 SNHLY, CDR2 FYNNEI. V was shortened by 6 bases and J by 2 bases, with 20 bases between the two germline ends. The CDR3 is CASSVPRTADAYEQYF. CDR3 nucleotide sequence: TGTGCCAGCAGCGTACCTCGGACAGCCGACGCCTACGAGCAGTACTTC.

This clonotype qualifies as medium-sized. The chain is built from TRBV20-1 and TRBJ1-1; D ambiguous. The V gene lost 3 bases and the J gene lost 0 bases, with 8 bases spanning the gap. In germline, CDR1 is DFQATT, CDR2 SNEGSKA (reference sequence). The CDR3 consists of 13 residues. The CDR3 nucleotides are TGCAGTGCTAGTAACAGATTGAACACTGAAGCTTTCTTT. Translating gives CSASNRLNTEAFF.

This clonotype rates as large. Here the CDR3 reads CASSSRRQLLEKLFF. The CDR3 DNA follows: TGTGCCAGCAGTTCCCGCAGGCAGCTCCTGGAAAAACTGTTTTTT. J is TRBJ1-4 and V is TRBV28; D uncertain. Germline assignment: CDR1 MDHEN and CDR2 SYDVKM. The CDR3 contains 15 residues. The germline V and J ends were trimmed by 4 bases and 8 bases, with 17 bases remaining between them.

The J gene is TRBJ2-3, the V gene TRBV5-5; D ambiguous. V shed 1 base and J shed 2 bases, with 11 bases lying between them. The germline CDR1 and CDR2 sequences are SGHKS and YYEKEE (reference sequence). The CDR3 length is 15 residues. DNA of the CDR3: TGTGCCAGCAGCTTGTTGGACCAATACACAGATACGCAGTATTTT. It is translated as CASSLLDQYTDTQYF.

This clonotype has a count of ten or more. The J gene is TRBJ2-1, the V gene TRBV7-2, with D possibly being TRBD2 (6 bases). The CDR3 contains 13 residues. CDR1 is SGHTA, CDR2 FQGNSA, per germline. V shed 8 bases and J shed 4 bases, with 12 bases lying between them. The CDR3 is CASSSEGYNEQFF. The CDR3 nucleotides read TGTGCCAGCTCTTCGGAGGGATACAATGAGCAGTTCTTC.

This clonotype occurred a few times. This chain links TRBV20-1 with TRBJ1-3; TRBD1 is a possible D gene (5 bases). Trimming cost V 0 bases and J 4 bases, with 13 bases left between them. The length of the CDR3 is 15 residues. Germline V gene sequence: CDR1 DFQATT, CDR2 SNEGSKA (reference sequence). CDR3 sequence reads: CSARDPQRGGNTIYF. In DNA form, the CDR3 reads TGCAGTGCTAGAGATCCCCAAAGGGGAGGAAACACCATATATTTT.

Ten or more counts support this clonotype. The V gene is TRBV3-1, the J gene TRBJ2-6, with TRBD2 as a possible D gene (5 bases). The V gene's germline CDR1 is LGHDT and CDR2 YNNKEL (reference sequence). V dropped 0 bases and J dropped 2 bases, with 11 bases sitting between them. The CDR3 contains 17 residues. The CDR3 bases are TGTGCCAGCAGCCAAGATGGCGGGTCGGCTGGGGCCAACGTCCTGACTTTC. Encoded protein: CASSQDGGSAGANVLTF.

This clonotype appeared once. This sequence joins TRBV3-1 and TRBJ2-3; 9 nucleotides match TRBD1. The CDR3 extends over 13 amino acids. After removal of 4 bases from V and 6 bases from J, the junction contained 2 bases not matched to a gene. Germline CDR1 reads LGHDT; CDR2 reads YNNKEL (reference sequence). In DNA form, the CDR3 reads TGTGCCAGCAGCCGACAGGGGGAGGATACGCAGTATTTT. Translating it yields CASSRQGEDTQYF.

This clonotype was detected a few times. The chain carries TRBV18 and TRBJ1-4; D is uncertain. This CDR3 has 13 residues. In germline, CDR1 is KGHSH, CDR2 LQKENI. Deletions cut 8 bases from V and 8 bases from J, with 15 bases between. The CDR3 DNA reads as TGTGCCAGCACGTCCGAGGTATCGGAAAAACTGTTTTTT. This codes for CASTSEVSEKLFF.

This clonotype has ten or more counts. The V call is TRBV20-1, the J call TRBJ1-5; no definite D call. V lost 4 bases and J lost 4, with 8 bases in between. The CDR3 covers 12 residues. From germline, CDR1 is DFQATT and CDR2 SNEGSKA (reference sequence). CDR3 DNA sequence: TGCAGTGCTACGGGGTCTAATCAGCCCCAGCATTTT. This encodes CSATGSNQPQHF.